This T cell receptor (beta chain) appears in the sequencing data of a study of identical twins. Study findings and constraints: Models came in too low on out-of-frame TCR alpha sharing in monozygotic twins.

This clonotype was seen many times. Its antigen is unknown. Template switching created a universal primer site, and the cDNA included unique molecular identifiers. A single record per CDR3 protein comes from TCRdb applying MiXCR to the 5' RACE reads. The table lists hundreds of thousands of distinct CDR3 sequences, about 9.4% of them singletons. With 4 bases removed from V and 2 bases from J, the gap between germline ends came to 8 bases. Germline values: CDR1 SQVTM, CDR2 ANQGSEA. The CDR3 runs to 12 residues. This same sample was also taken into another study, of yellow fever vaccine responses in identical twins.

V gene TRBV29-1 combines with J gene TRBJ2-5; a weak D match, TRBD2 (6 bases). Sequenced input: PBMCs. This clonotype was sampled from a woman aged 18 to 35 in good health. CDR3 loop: CSVGGGQETQYF. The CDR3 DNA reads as TGCAGCGTTGGGGGAGGACAAGAGACCCAGTACTTC.